This T cell receptor beta chain was profiled in a study of T cell responses to AZD1222 COVID-19 vaccine (dated by TCRdb to about 2021). For the wider study: TCR sequencing was performed for roughly 250 trial participants, of whom 200 to 210 were given two doses of AZD1222 and approximately 26 were given two doses of MenACWY control vaccine. Trial participants were enrolled by age into subgroups of 18-55, 56-69 and 70-plus years, and 148, 28 and 57 TCR-sequenced participants, respectively, were included in these subgroups.

The study at large found these results: After two AZD1222 doses, both the breadth and the depth of spike-specific TCRs were significantly higher than at day 0 and than in MenACWY recipients. Epitopes outside the regions mutated in the B.1.351 and B.1.1.7 variants were reportedly recognized by nearly half of the unique spike-specific TCRs. CD4 TCRs associated with the vaccine covered the entire spike protein, and the dominant responses were in regions 160-218 and 743-854. In the small 56-69-year group, the increase in depth fell short of significance, most likely because of low power. Conclusions about previously exposed vaccinees were limited because only six or seven AZD1222 recipients were SARS-CoV-2 seropositive at baseline. Participants were mostly white British and included more females than males, and it was suggested by the authors that clonal diversity may have been underestimated. Because no samples from the day 14 peak response were available, repertoires could be characterized only after the peak T cell response.

The CDR3 regions of human TCRbeta chains were subjected to immunosequencing. The paper's data handling went like this. Repertoire TCRs were matched against a reference library of SARS-CoV-2-specific TCRs generated with the MIRA antigen-specificity platform. Breadth was defined as the fraction of unique TCRs that were SARS-CoV-2-associated, and depth was defined as the fraction of total T cells that were SARS-CoV-2-associated. Using the MIRA data, each spike-specific TCR was assigned both to the spike region to which the TCR was reactive and to a CD4 or CD8 class. Log10-transformed breadth and depth values were compared by one-way ANOVA with Sidak's multiple comparisons tests. Imported from immuneACCESS, the table was reduced by TCRdb to in-frame sequences with V and J called. These copies leave out some clones; in studies compared against another copy, an unresolved V gene accounts for under half, and the cause of the remainder is not known. That table gives V, J and clone size, and the DNA gave D and trimming. This sample comprises some 120,000 clones, 90% of them detected only once. Of the sample, roughly 4.2% falls within the top ten clones.

With regard to this clone: No cognate antigen has been identified for it. No quality values exist for individual bases; no much larger clone is one base distant.

The CDR3 contains 14 residues, cysteine and valine counted. The entry retains the CDR3 DNA only, 42 bases that are in frame from base 1. CDR1 and CDR2, per the germline V gene, are SNHLY and FYNNEI. The trim is 5 bases for V and 2 bases for J, with a gap of 13 bases between the germline ends. Reading the label with the study, this specimen's time point is: about 28 days (+/-7) after the second vaccine dose. Interpreted using the paper, the treatment or condition label stands for: meningococcal conjugate vaccine given as trial control. Samples from vaccinated people were obtained from the UK trials COV001 and COV002, which included a single-blind randomized controlled phase 2/3 trial of AZD1222 (ChAdOx1 nCoV-19) in healthy adults. For TCRbeta chain sequencing, PBMC samples from trial participants were taken at day 0 and at day 28 after the second dose.

Source: peripheral blood, taken 28 days after the second dose of the MenACWY control vaccine. The origin of this receptor is an adult who received the MenACWY meningococcal vaccine as a control. The chain is assembled from TRBV2 and TRBJ2-7; TRBD2 might be the D gene, on 7 matching bases. The DNA is TGTGCCAGCAGTCCACGGGGGGCCCCCTACGAGCAGTACGTC. It specifies CASSPRGAPYEQYV.